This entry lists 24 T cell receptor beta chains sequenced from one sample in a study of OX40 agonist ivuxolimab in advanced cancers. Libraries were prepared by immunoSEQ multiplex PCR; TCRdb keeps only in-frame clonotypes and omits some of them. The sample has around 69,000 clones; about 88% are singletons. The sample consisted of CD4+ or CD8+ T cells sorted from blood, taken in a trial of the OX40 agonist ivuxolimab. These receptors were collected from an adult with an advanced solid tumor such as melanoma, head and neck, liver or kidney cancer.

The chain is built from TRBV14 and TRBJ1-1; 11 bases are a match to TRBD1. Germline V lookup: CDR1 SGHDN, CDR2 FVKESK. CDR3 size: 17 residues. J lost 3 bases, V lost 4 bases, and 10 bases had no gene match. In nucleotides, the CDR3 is TGTGCCAGCAGCCCAATAGGACAGGGGGCGCGGGACACTGAAGCTTTCTTT. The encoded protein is CASSPIGQGARDTEAFF.

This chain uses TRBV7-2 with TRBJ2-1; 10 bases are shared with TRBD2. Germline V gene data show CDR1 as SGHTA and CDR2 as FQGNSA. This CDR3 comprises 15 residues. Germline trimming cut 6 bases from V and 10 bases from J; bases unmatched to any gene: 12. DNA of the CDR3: TGTGCCAGCAGGGTACTAGCGGGACCATCTGGGGAGCAGTTCTTC. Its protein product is CASRVLAGPSGEQFF.

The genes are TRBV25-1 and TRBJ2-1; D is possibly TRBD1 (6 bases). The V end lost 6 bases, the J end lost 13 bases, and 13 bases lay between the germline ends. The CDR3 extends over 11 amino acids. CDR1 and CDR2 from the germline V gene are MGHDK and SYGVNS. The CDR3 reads CASRSQGPQFF. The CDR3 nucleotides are TGTGCCAGCAGGAGTCAGGGGCCTCAGTTCTTC.

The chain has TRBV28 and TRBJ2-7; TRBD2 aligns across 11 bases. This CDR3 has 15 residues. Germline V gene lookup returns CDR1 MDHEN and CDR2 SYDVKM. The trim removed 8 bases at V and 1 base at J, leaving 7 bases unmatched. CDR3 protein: CASVTSGSRSYEQYF. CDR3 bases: TGTGCCAGCGTTACTAGCGGGAGTCGGTCCTACGAGCAGTACTTC.

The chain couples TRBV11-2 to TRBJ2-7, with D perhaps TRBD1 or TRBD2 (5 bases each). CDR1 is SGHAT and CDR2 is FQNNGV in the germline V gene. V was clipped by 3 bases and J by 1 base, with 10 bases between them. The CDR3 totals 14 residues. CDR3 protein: CASSLGTDSYEQYF. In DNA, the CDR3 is TGTGCCAGCAGCTTGGGGACCGATTCCTACGAGCAGTACTTC.

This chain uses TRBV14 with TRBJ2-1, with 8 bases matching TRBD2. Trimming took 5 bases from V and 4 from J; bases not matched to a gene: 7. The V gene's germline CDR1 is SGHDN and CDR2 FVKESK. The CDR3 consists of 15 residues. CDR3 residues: CASSATGRGYNEQFF. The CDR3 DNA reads TGTGCCAGCAGCGCTACCGGGAGGGGTTACAATGAGCAGTTCTTC. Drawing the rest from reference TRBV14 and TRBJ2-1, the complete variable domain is EAGVTQFPSHSVIEKGQTVTLRCDPISGHDNLYWYRRVMGKEIKFLLHFVKESKQDESGMPNNRFLAERTGGTYSTLKVQPAELEDSGVYFCASSATGRGYNEQFFGPGTRLTVL.

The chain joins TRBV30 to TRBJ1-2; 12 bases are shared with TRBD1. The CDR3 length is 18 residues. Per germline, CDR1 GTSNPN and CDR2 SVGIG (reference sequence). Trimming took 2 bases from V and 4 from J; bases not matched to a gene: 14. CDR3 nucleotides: TGTGCCTGGAGTAGGAGCAAGTCCGGGACAGGGGGCTTCTATGGCTACACCTTC. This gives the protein CAWSRSKSGTGGFYGYTF.

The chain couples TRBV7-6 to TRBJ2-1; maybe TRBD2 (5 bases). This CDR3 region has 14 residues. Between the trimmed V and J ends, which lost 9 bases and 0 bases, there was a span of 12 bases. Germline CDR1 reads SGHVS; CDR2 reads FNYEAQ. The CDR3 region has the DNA TGTGCCAGTGTCAGCGGCAGCTCCTACAATGAGCAGTTCTTC. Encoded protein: CASVSGSSYNEQFF.

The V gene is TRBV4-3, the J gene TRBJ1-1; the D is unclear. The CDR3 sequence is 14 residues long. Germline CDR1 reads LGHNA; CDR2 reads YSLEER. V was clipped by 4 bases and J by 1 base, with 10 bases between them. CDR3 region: CASSLAGSNTEAFF. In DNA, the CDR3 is TGCGCCAGCAGCCTGGCTGGGTCGAACACTGAAGCTTTCTTT.

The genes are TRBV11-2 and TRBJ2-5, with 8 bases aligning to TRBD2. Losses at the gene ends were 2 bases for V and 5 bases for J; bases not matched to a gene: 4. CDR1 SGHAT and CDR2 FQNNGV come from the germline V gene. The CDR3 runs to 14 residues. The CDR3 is CASSLNGRGETQYF. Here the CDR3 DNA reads TGTGCCAGCAGCTTAAACGGGAGGGGGGAGACCCAGTACTTC.

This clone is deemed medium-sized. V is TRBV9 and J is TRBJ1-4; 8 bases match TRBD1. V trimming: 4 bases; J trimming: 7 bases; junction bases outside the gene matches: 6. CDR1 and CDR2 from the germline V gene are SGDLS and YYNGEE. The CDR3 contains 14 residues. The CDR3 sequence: CASSNGQGGEKLFF. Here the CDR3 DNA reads TGTGCCAGCAGCAACGGACAGGGAGGTGAAAAACTGTTTTTT.

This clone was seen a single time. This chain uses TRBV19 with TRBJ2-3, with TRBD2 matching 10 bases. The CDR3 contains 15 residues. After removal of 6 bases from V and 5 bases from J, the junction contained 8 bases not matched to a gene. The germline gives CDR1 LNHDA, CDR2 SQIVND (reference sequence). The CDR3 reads CASRTHLAGVDTQYF. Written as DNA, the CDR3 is TGTGCCAGTAGGACACACCTAGCGGGAGTAGATACGCAGTATTTT.

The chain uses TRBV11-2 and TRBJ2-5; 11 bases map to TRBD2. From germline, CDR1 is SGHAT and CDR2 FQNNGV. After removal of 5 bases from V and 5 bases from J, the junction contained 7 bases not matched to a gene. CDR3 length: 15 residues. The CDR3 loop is CASSLLAGGGETQYF. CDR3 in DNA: TGTGCCAGCAGCCTGCTAGCGGGAGGTGGGGAGACCCAGTACTTC. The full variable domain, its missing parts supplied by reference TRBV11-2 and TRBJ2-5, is EAGVAQSPRYKIIEKRQSVAFWCNPISGHATLYWYQQILGQGPKLLIQFQNNGVVDDSQLPKDRFSAERLKGVDSTLKIQPAKLEDSAVYLCASSLLAGGGETQYFGPGTRLLVL.

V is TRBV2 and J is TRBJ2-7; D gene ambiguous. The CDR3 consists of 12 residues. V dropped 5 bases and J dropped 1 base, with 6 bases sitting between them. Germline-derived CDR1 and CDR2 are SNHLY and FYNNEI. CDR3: CASSYQSYEQYF. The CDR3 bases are TGTGCCAGCAGTTACCAGTCCTACGAGCAGTACTTC.

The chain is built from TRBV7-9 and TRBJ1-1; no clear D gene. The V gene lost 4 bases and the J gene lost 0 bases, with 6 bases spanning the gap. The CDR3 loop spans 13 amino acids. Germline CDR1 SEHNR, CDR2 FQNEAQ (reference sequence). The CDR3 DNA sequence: TGTGCCAGCAGCTCTCAGATGAACACTGAAGCTTTCTTT. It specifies CASSSQMNTEAFF.

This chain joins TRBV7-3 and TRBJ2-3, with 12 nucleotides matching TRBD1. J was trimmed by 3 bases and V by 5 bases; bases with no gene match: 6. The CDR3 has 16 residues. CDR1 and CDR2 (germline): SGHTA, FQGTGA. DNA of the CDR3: TGTGCCAGCAGCCCGGGACAGGGGGCTTCGACAGATACGCAGTATTTT. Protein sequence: CASSPGQGASTDTQYF.

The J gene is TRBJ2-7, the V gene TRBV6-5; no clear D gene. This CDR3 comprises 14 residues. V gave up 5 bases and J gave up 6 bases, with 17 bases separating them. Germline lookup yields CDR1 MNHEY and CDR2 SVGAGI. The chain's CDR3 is CASSKAFGRLEQYF. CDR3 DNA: TGTGCCAGCAGTAAGGCATTTGGTCGTCTCGAGCAGTACTTC.

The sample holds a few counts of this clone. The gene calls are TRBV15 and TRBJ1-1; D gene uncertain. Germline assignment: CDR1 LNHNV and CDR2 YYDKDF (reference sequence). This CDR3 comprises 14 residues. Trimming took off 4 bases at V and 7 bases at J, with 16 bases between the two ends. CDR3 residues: CATSKRTDGVEAFF. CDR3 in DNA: TGTGCCACCAGCAAGCGCACGGACGGCGTTGAAGCTTTCTTT.

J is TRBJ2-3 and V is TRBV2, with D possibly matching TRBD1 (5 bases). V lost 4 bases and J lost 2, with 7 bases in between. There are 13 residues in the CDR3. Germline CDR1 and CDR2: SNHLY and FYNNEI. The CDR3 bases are TGTGCCAGCAGTGGACAGACCACAGATACGCAGTATTTT. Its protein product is CASSGQTTDTQYF.

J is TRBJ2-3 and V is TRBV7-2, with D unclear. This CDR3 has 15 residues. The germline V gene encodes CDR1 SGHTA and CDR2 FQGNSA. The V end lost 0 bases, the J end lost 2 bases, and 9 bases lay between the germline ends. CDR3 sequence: CASSLAAVLTDTQYF. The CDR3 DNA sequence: TGTGCCAGCAGCTTAGCGGCGGTTCTCACAGATACGCAGTATTTT.

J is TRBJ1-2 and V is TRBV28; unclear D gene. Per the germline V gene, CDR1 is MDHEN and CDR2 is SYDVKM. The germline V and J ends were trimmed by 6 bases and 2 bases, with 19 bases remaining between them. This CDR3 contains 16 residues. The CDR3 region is CASRLTWWTQNYGYTF. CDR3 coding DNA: TGTGCCAGCAGACTAACATGGTGGACGCAAAACTATGGCTACACCTTC.

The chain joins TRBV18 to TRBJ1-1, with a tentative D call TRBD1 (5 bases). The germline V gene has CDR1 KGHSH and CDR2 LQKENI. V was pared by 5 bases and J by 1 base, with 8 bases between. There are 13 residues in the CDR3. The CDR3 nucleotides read TGTGCCAGCTCAATCGACAGGAACACTGAAGCTTTCTTT. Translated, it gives CASSIDRNTEAFF.

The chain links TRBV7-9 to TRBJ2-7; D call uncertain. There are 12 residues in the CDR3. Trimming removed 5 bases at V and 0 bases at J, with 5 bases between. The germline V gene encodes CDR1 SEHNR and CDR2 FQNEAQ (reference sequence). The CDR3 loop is CASSQSSYEQYF. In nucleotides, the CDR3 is TGTGCCAGCAGCCAGAGCTCCTACGAGCAGTACTTC.

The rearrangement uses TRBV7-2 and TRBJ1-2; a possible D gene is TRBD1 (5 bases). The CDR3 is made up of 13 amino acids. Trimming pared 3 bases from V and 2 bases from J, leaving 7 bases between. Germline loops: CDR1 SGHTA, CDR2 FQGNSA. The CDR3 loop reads CASSLGVNYGYTF. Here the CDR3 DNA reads TGTGCCAGCAGCTTGGGGGTGAACTATGGCTACACCTTC.